Reported below is one T cell receptor (beta chain). Its specific antigen is unknown. No base-level quality is on record; no much larger clone is a single base apart. The T-cell fraction in tumor and uninvolved lung tissue was obtained from TCR sequencing using the immunoSEQ assay. Per the original workflow: In the survival analysis, patients were divided into a high T-cell fraction group (upper tertile) and a low T-cell fraction group (lower two tertiles), and the two groups were compared using a log-rank test. Paired tumor versus uninvolved lung differences in T-cell fraction were tested with a signed-rank test. TCRdb holds this immuneACCESS table with in-frame rearrangements only. Some clones are missing; in checked studies, unresolved V genes explain under half, and the rest has no known cause. V and J calls and clone size come straight from that table; D and trimming were deduced from the DNA. The sample data list some 5,200 clones, and approximately 70% of these were observed just once. Together, the top ten hold about 14% of the sample.

The sample is drawn from a study of tumor-infiltrating lymphocytes in localized non-small cell lung cancer (dated by TCRdb to the early 2020s). For context, the study as a whole: Several histologies were represented in the cohort, which also included both smokers and never-smokers as well as patients whose samples were collected after neoadjuvant chemotherapy. Each patient provided resected tumor tissue plus uninvolved lung tissue from the same patient, with the uninvolved lung tissue described as non-adjacent to the tumor. TCR sequencing was one of several integrated assays, alongside flow cytometry, multiplex immunofluorescence, RNA-seq, exome sequencing and proteomics, applied to the same patients. The overall ICON cohort was composed of over a hundred surgical patients with localized non-small cell lung cancer whose tumors were resected. A total of over 45 patients were included in the paired tumor versus uninvolved lung comparison of immunoSEQ T-cell fraction.

Overall study results and their limits: Because different assays used different pieces of the same tissue, intratumor heterogeneity could not be separated from technical variation. Higher T cell infiltration in tumors than in uninvolved lung tissue was supported by TCRbeta sequencing, consistent with immunofluorescence CD3 counts. No difference in TCR-derived T-cell fraction was observed between the flow cytometry-defined immunotypes IM1 (good prognosis) and IM2 (poor prognosis). Assay coverage varied across patients depending on available tissue quantity, so only a subset of the cohort had TCR sequencing.

The first patient joined ICON in the first half of 2016, and enrollment wrapped up when the last patient was enrolled in 2018. From a subcohort of 76 patients, fresh tumor and matched uninvolved tissue were collected for in-depth immune analyses, including TCR sequencing. No cell sorting was done, and TCR sequencing was instead run on DNA isolated from bulk tissue. The clonotype comes from a human donor with non-small cell lung cancer. The specimen was uninvolved lung tissue not adjacent to the tumor.

The encoded CDR3 is CASSASGQGEQFF. The DNA sequence follows: TGTGCCAGCAGCGCCAGCGGGCAGGGTGAGCAGTTCTTC. The V and J genes are TRBV7-2 and TRBJ2-1; TRBD2 is a weak D gene call, 6 bases matching. CDR1 and CDR2 are read off the germline V gene as SGHTA and FQGNSA. V sheds 5 bases and J sheds 9 bases, leaving 14 bases between their ends. Its CDR3 holds 13 amino acids, cysteine through phenylalanine. Left in the record is the CDR3 DNA by itself, 39 bases read in frame from the first base.